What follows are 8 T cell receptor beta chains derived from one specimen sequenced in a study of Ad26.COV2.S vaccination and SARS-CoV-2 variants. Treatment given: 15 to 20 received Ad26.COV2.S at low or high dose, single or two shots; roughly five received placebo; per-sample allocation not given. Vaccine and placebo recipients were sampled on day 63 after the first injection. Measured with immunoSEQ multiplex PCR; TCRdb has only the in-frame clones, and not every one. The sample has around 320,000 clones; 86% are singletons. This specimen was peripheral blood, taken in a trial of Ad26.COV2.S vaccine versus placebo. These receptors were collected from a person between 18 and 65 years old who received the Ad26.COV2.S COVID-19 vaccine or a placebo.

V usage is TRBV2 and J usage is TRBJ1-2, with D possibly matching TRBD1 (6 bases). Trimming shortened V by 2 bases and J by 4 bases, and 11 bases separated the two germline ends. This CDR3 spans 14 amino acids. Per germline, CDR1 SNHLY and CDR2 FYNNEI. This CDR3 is CASSEMGGSYGYTF. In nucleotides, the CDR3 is TGTGCCAGCAGTGAAATGGGGGGCTCCTATGGCTACACCTTC. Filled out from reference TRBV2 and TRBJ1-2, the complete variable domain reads EPEVTQTPSHQVTQMGQEVILRCVPISNHLYFYWYRQILGQKVEFLVSFYNNEISEKSEIFDDQFSVERPDGSNFTLKIRSTKLEDSAMYFCASSEMGGSYGYTFGSGTRLTVV.

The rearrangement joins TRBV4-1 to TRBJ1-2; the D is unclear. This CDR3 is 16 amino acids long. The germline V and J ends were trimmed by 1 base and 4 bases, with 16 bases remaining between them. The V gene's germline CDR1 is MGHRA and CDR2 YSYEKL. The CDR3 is CASSQGPTGPIYGYTF. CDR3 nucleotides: TGCGCCAGCAGCCAAGGTCCCACCGGGCCAATCTATGGCTACACCTTC.

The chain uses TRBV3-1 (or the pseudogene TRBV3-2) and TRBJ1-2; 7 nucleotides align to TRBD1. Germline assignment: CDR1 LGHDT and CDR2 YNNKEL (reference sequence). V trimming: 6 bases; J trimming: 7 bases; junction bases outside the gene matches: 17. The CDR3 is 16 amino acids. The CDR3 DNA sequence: TGTGCCAGCAGGCGGGGGCAGGGGGTTTTGAAAACTGGCTACACCTTC. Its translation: CASRRGQGVLKTGYTF.

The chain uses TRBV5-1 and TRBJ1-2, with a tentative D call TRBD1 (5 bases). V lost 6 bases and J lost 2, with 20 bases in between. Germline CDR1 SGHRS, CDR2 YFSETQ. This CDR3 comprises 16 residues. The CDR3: CASKTGTARTNYGYTF. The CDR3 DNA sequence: TGCGCCAGCAAAACCGGGACCGCCCGGACAAACTATGGCTACACCTTC. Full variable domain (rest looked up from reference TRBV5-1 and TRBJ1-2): KAGVTQTPRYLIKTRGQQVTLSCSPISGHRSVSWYQQTPGQGLQFLFEYFSETQRNKGNFPGRFSGRQFSNSRSEMNVSTLELGDSALYLCASKTGTARTNYGYTFGSGTRLTVV.

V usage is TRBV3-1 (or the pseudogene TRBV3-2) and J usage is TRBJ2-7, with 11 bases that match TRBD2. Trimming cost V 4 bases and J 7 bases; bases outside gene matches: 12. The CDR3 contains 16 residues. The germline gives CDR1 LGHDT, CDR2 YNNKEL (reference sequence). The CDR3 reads CASSRNVAGGQREQYF. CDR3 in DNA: TGTGCCAGCAGCCGGAACGTAGCGGGGGGGCAGAGAGAGCAGTACTTC.

For the CDR3, the DNA is TGTGCCATCAGTGAGGGGGGGGCAATTGAAGCTTTCTTT. It yields the protein CAISEGGAIEAFF. V usage is TRBV10-3 and J usage is TRBJ1-1, with D possibly TRBD1 on 6 matching bases. The V and J ends lost 2 bases and 7 bases respectively, with 11 bases between them. This CDR3 region has 13 residues. Germline CDR1 reads ENHRY; CDR2 reads SYGVKD.

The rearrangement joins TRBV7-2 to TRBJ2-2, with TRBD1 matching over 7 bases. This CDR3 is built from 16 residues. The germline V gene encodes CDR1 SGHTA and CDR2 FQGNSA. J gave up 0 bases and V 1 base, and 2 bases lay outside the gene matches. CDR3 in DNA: TGTGCCAGCAGCTTAGTAGGGACAGCGAACACCGGGGAGCTGTTTTTT. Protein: CASSLVGTANTGELFF.

This chain's CDR3 is CASSLVKSTSYNEQFF. As DNA, the CDR3 is TGTGCCAGCAGCTTAGTAAAGTCTACATCCTACAATGAGCAGTTCTTC. V usage is TRBV11-2 and J usage is TRBJ2-1; D is unclear. This CDR3 spans 16 amino acids. CDR1 SGHAT and CDR2 FQNNGV come from the germline V gene. V dropped 1 base and J dropped 1 base, with 11 bases sitting between them. Together with reference TRBV11-2 and TRBJ2-1, the CDR3 gives the full variable domain: EAGVAQSPRYKIIEKRQSVAFWCNPISGHATLYWYQQILGQGPKLLIQFQNNGVVDDSQLPKDRFSAERLKGVDSTLKIQPAKLEDSAVYLCASSLVKSTSYNEQFFGPGTRLTVL.